Below, one T cell receptor beta chain is given with its context. The data stem from a study of T cell changes during pregnancy in multiple sclerosis. TCRdb's table, derived via immunoSEQ multiplex PCR, lists solely in-frame clones and lacks some. The sample includes around 20,000 clones, around 90% of them seen just once. The V and J ends lost 9 bases and 5 bases, in that order; junction bases with no gene match: 4. The CDR3 sequence is 14 residues long. From germline, CDR1 is LNHDA and CDR2 SQIVND (reference sequence). This TCR was recovered from a female donor in good health, enrolled as a control in a pregnancy study. The chain joins TRBV19 to TRBJ2-2; 12 nucleotides agree with TRBD2. Specimen: CD4+ T cells from peripheral blood mononuclear cells, collected in the third trimester of pregnancy. The CDR3 loop is CASATSGSTGELFF. The CDR3 coding sequence is TGTGCCAGCGCGACTAGCGGGAGTACCGGGGAGCTGTTTTTT.